This TCR beta chain was recorded in a study of T cells in Graves' hyperthyroidism and ophthalmopathy. This CDR3 is 14 amino acids long. In germline, CDR1 is WSHSY, CDR2 SAAADI. Trimming removed 6 bases from V and 9 bases from J, with 21 bases in between. From RNA transcripts, TCR beta CDR3 regions were amplified. An initial round of RT-PCR targeting the TCR CDR3 relied on the HTBI primer set. A single record per CDR3 protein comes from TCRdb applying MiXCR to the multiplex PCR reads. The table has around 300,000 distinct CDR3 sequences, roughly 13% seen once. This receptor was obtained from a woman between 40 and 50 years old with Graves' hyperthyroidism. The material sequenced was blood. The V and J genes are TRBV10-2 and TRBJ2-7; D uncertain. The CDR3 nucleotides are TGCGCCAGCAGCCGCGATCCGAAGCCCAGCGTGCAGTACTTC. This gives the protein CASSRDPKPSVQYF.